The clone carrying this T cell receptor (beta chain) was counted many times. Its specificity is unknown. 5'RACE with constant-segment primers built TCRalpha and TCRbeta cDNA libraries with UMIs. Via MiXCR, TCRdb re-called the 5' RACE reads, giving one row per CDR3 protein. The sample has 270,000 or so distinct CDR3 sequences; roughly 18% are singletons. The germline V gene encodes CDR1 ENHRY and CDR2 SYGVKD. The CDR3 spans 15 residues. Unmatched junction bases numbered 8, after V lost 8 bases and J lost 0 bases. This sample is part of a study of T-cell memory formation after mild COVID-19. Study background: Among the donors, TCR clusters were largely specific to each donor.

Study observations and caveats: A second wave expanding day 15 to 37 was CD4+-biased; contracting clones were balanced.

The chain couples TRBV10-3 to TRBJ2-3; TRBD2 agrees at 7 bases. This TCR derives from a man in his late teens or twenties who had mild COVID-19 (a few samples of this study predate the infection). Cell type and time point are not known. Sequenced material: PBMCs or a T cell subset sorted from them (not recorded which). DNA for the CDR3: TGTGCCATCTCCCCTAGCGGAGCTAGCACAGATACGCAGTATTTT. It specifies CAISPSGASTDTQYF.